This TCR beta chain was captured in a study of blood T cell repertoires in COVID-19. Across the whole study: T cells, B-cell-depleted T cells, or PBMCs provided the cDNA or gDNA that served as material.

Some clones are missing from TCRdb's copy, which holds only in-frame ones; the method was immunoSEQ multiplex PCR. The sample yields 130,000 or so clones, less than 90% seen once. The recovered donors of Cohort 3 showed two negative PCRs, clearance, or symptom resolution. This sequence originates from a man aged 30-40 years who had recovered from COVID-19. The material sequenced was PBMCs or T cells enriched from blood (not recorded which).

In nucleotides, the CDR3 is TGTGCCAGCAGCTTGAGGATCCCCGGGGAGCTGTTTTTT. This sequence encodes CASSLRIPGELFF. The chain recombines TRBV7-9 with TRBJ2-2; D remains unclear. Germline V CDR1 and CDR2: SEHNR, FQNEAQ (reference sequence). Trimming cost V 3 bases and J 6 bases, with 8 bases left between them. The CDR3 length is 13 residues.